These 13 T cell receptor beta chains were sequenced from one sample in a study of Ad26.COV2.S vaccination and SARS-CoV-2 variants. Documented treatment: some 20 received Ad26.COV2.S at low or high dose, single or two shots; 5 received placebo; per-sample allocation not given. Sampling happened 63 days after the first vaccine or placebo injection. Clones were sequenced by immunoSEQ multiplex PCR, and TCRdb holds only the in-frame ones, with some missing. The sample carries 450,000 to 550,000 clones, 85% to 90% recorded once. The sample here was peripheral blood, taken in a trial of Ad26.COV2.S vaccine versus placebo. The source of these receptors is a person between 18 and 65 years old who received the Ad26.COV2.S COVID-19 vaccine or a placebo.

This chain uses TRBV28 with TRBJ1-5; a weak D match, TRBD1 (6 bases). The CDR3 has 15 residues. The V gene's germline CDR1 is MDHEN and CDR2 SYDVKM. The germline V and J ends were trimmed by 3 bases and 6 bases, with 15 bases remaining between them. The CDR3 reads CASSLLGAWSQPQHF. CDR3 nucleotides: TGTGCCAGCAGTTTGTTGGGGGCGTGGAGTCAGCCCCAGCATTTT.

This chain links TRBV7-8 with TRBJ1-4, with D possibly TRBD1 on 5 matching bases. Trimming left V 3 bases short and J 4 bases short, with 21 bases between. Germline CDR1 reads SGHVS; CDR2 reads FQNEAQ. The CDR3 contains 18 residues. The CDR3, as DNA: TGTGCCAGCAGCTTTCCGAGGGGAGGTATCAATCGTAATGAAAAACTGTTTTTT. It encodes CASSFPRGGINRNEKLFF.

The chain joins TRBV20-1 to TRBJ1-5; D call uncertain. CDR1 DFQATT and CDR2 SNEGSKA come from the germline V gene (reference sequence). This CDR3 has 15 amino acids. Trimming took off 3 bases at V and 4 bases at J, with 16 bases between the two ends. CDR3 loop: CSASIGLSGNQPQHF. As DNA, the CDR3 is TGCAGTGCTAGTATTGGATTGTCGGGGAATCAGCCCCAGCATTTT.

The rearrangement joins TRBV2 to TRBJ1-5; TRBD1 might be the D (6 bases). Germline V gene lookup returns CDR1 SNHLY and CDR2 FYNNEI. The CDR3 is 13 amino acids. Trimming stripped 7 bases from V and 6 bases from J, with 13 bases between. The CDR3: CASNKQGSQPQHF. In DNA form, the CDR3 reads TGTGCCAGCAATAAACAGGGATCTCAGCCCCAGCATTTT.

This chain joins TRBV11-3 and TRBJ2-5; the D call may be TRBD1 or TRBD2 (5 bases each). Trimming took 8 bases from V and 4 from J, leaving 8 bases between them. The CDR3 is 11 residues long. In germline, CDR1 is SGHNT, CDR2 YENEEA. The CDR3: CASGGLETQYF. In DNA, the CDR3 is TGTGCCAGCGGGGGATTAGAGACCCAGTACTTC.

This chain joins TRBV24-1 and TRBJ2-3; D call uncertain. Germline CDR1 and CDR2: KGHDR and SFDVKD. This CDR3 contains 15 residues. Trimming stripped 7 bases from V and 6 bases from J, with 19 bases between. CDR3 sequence: CATSRTTGPADTQYF. The CDR3 DNA reads TGTGCCACCAGCCGGACGACGGGTCCTGCGGATACGCAGTATTTT.

The gene calls are TRBV5-1 and TRBJ1-4; maybe TRBD1 (5 bases). Germline V CDR1 and CDR2: SGHRS, YFSETQ. V lost 0 bases to trimming and J lost 8 bases, with 17 bases between them. This CDR3 region has 16 residues. DNA of the CDR3: TGCGCCAGCAGCTTGGCCGGTCAGGGCGGGGTGGAAAAACTGTTTTTT. Translation: CASSLAGQGGVEKLFF.

The genes are TRBV28 and TRBJ2-7; D is undetermined. CDR3 length equals 13 residues. V was shortened by 2 bases and J by 2 bases, with 7 bases between the two germline ends. Germline lookup yields CDR1 MDHEN and CDR2 SYDVKM. The DNA of the CDR3 is TGTGCCAGCAGTTTAGACGGAGCCTACGAGCAGTACTTC. Protein: CASSLDGAYEQYF.

This clone was counted only a few times. This chain uses TRBV4-1 with TRBJ1-2, with D possibly being TRBD1 (5 bases). Germline V gene lookup returns CDR1 MGHRA and CDR2 YSYEKL. The CDR3 has 14 residues. Trimming shortened V by 0 bases and J by 5 bases, and 10 bases separated the two germline ends. This CDR3 reads CASSQDPGTYGYTF. CDR3 DNA: TGCGCCAGCAGCCAAGATCCCGGGACGTATGGCTACACCTTC.

The CDR3 spells CASGLVLLAGGKSSYNEQFF. In nucleotides, the CDR3 is TGTGCTAGTGGTTTGGTCCTACTAGCGGGAGGAAAGAGCTCCTACAATGAGCAGTTCTTC. V gene TRBV12-5 combines with J gene TRBJ2-1; TRBD2 agrees at 12 bases. There are 20 residues in the CDR3. J lost 0 bases, V lost 0 bases, and 9 bases had no gene match. CDR1 and CDR2 from the germline V gene are LGHNT and FRNRAP.

The V call is TRBV6-5, the J call TRBJ1-1; 10 bases agree with TRBD1. The length of the CDR3 is 13 residues. With V trimmed by 8 bases and J by 8 bases, 8 bases remained unmatched. The germline V gene encodes CDR1 MNHEY and CDR2 SVGAGI. CDR3 nucleotide sequence: TGTGCCAGCCGATTGGGACAGGGGTTGGAAGCTTTCTTT. As protein: CASRLGQGLEAFF.

This clone showed up just once. The rearrangement joins TRBV12-5 to TRBJ1-1; D is perhaps TRBD1 (5 bases). Germline assignment: CDR1 LGHNT and CDR2 FRNRAP. V was pared by 2 bases and J by 1 base, with 14 bases between. This CDR3 region has 16 residues. CDR3 sequence reads: CASGLSRGVRNTEAFF. The CDR3 bases are TGTGCTAGTGGTTTGAGTAGGGGAGTAAGGAACACTGAAGCTTTCTTT. Looking up the rest from reference TRBV12-5 and TRBJ1-1 gives the full variable domain: DARVTQTPRHKVTEMGQEVTMRCQPILGHNTVFWYRQTMMQGLELLAYFRNRAPLDDSGMPKDRFSAEMPDATLATLKIQPSEPRDSAVYFCASGLSRGVRNTEAFFGQGTRLTVV.

V is TRBV7-8 and J is TRBJ2-3, with TRBD1 as a possible D gene (6 bases). The germline V gene has CDR1 SGHVS and CDR2 FQNEAQ. This CDR3 contains 14 residues. The germline V and J ends were trimmed by 8 bases and 4 bases, with 16 bases remaining between them. The CDR3 nucleotides are TGTGCCAGCGCCAGGGGTGTGGGCCCAGATACGCAGTATTTT. Translated: CASARGVGPDTQYF.